Here is one TCR beta chain with its context. The data originate from a study of cytomegalovirus exposure and HLA in healthy donors. CDR3 size: 14 residues. Looked up from germline, CDR1 is KGHSH and CDR2 is LQKENI. The V gene lost 5 bases and the J gene lost 7 bases, with 15 bases spanning the gap. 13 Jbeta primers and 60 Vbeta primers were used for the PCR. Profiling relied on immunoSEQ multiplex PCR, and the TCRdb table lists in-frame clones only, not all of them. The sample carries under 200,000 clones, roughly 79% recorded once. This chain joins TRBV18 and TRBJ1-5; D remains unclear. The sequencing input was PBMCs. This receptor was obtained from a young man in good health and CMV-seronegative. The CDR3 DNA reads as TGTGCCAGCTCAACCGTACACGTGGAGCAGCCCCAGCATTTT. Translation: CASSTVHVEQPQHF.